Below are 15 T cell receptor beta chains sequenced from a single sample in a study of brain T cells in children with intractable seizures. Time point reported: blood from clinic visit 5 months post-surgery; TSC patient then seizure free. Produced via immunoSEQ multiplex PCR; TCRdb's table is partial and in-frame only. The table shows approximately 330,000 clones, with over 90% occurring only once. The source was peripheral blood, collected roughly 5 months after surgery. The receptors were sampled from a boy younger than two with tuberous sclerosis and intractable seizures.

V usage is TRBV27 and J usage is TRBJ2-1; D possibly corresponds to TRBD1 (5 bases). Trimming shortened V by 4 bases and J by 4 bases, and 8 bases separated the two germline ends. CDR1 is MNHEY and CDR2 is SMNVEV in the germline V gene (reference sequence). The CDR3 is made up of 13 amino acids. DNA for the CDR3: TGTGCCAGCAGTTGGACAAGATACAATGAGCAGTTCTTC. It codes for CASSWTRYNEQFF.

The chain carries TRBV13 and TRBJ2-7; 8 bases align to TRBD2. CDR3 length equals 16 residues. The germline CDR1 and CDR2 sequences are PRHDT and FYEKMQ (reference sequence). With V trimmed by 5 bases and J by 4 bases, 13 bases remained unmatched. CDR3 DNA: TGTGCCAGCAGCGATAATAGCGGGAAGGGGCGGTACGAGCAGTACTTC. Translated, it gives CASSDNSGKGRYEQYF.

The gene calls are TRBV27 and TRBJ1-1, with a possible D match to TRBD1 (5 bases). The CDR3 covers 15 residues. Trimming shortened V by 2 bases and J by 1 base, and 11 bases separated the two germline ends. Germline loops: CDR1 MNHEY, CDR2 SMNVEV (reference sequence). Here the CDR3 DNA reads TGTGCCAGCAGTTTAATCGACAGACCGAACACTGAAGCTTTCTTT. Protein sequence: CASSLIDRPNTEAFF.

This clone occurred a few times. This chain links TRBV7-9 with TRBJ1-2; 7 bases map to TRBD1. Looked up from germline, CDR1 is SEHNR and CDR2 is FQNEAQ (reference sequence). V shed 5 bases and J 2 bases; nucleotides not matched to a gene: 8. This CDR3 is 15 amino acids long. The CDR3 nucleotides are TGTGCCAGCAGCACCCAGGGACAGCTAAACTATGGCTACACCTTC. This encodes CASSTQGQLNYGYTF. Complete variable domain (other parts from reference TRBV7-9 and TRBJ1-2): DTGVSQNPRHKITKRGQNVTFRCDPISEHNRLYWYRQTLGQGPEFLTYFQNEAQLEKSRLLSDRFSAERPKGSFSTLEIQRTEQGDSAMYLCASSTQGQLNYGYTFGSGTRLTVV.

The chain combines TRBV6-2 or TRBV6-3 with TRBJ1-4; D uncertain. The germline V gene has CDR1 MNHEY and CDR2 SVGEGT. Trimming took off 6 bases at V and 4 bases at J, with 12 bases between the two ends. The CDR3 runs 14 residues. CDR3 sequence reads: CASSKTGYNEKLFF. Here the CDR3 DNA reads TGTGCCAGCAGCAAAACCGGATATAATGAAAAACTGTTTTTT.

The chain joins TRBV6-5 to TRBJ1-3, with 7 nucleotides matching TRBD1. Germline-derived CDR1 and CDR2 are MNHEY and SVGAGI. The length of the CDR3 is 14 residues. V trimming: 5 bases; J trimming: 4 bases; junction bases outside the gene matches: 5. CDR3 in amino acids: CASSPQGGGNTIYF. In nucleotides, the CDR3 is TGTGCCAGCAGTCCCCAGGGGGGCGGAAACACCATATATTTT.

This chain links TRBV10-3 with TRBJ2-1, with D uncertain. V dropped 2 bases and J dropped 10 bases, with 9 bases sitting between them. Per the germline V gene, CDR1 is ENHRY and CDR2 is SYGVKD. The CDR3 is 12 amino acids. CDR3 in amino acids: CAISELGREQFF. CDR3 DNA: TGTGCCATCAGTGAGCTTGGCCGAGAGCAGTTCTTC.

CDR3 DNA: TGTGCCAGCAGTTTCGCAGGAGGCGAGCAGTACTTC. Its translation is CASSFAGGEQYF. V and J are TRBV27 and TRBJ2-7; a weak D match, TRBD2 (5 bases). In germline, CDR1 is MNHEY, CDR2 SMNVEV (reference sequence). This CDR3 comprises 12 residues. The V end was cut by 3 bases, the J end by 6 bases, with 9 bases between.

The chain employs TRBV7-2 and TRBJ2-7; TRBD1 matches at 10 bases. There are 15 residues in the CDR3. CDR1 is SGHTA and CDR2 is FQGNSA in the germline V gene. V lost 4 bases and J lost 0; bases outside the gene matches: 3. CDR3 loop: CASSWGQGFSYEQYF. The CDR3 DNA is TGTGCCAGCAGCTGGGGACAGGGGTTCTCCTACGAGCAGTACTTC.

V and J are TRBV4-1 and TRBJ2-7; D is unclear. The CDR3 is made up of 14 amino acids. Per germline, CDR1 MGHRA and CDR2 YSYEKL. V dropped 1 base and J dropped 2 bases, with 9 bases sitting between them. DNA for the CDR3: TGCGCCAGCAGCCAAGGGGCAGGCCCCTACGAGCAGTACTTC. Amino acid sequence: CASSQGAGPYEQYF.

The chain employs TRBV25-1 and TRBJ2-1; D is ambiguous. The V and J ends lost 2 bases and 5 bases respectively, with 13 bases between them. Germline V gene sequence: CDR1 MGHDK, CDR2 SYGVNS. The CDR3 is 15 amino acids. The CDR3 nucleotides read TGTGCCAGCAGTGAACAGCGCTCATGGGACAATGAGCAGTTCTTC. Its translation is CASSEQRSWDNEQFF.

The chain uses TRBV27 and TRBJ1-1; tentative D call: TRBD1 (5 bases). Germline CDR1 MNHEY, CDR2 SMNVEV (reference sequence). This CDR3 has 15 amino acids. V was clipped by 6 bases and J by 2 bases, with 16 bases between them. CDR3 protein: CASSQTGPANTEAFF. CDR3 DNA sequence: TGTGCCAGCAGCCAGACGGGACCCGCTAACACTGAAGCTTTCTTT.

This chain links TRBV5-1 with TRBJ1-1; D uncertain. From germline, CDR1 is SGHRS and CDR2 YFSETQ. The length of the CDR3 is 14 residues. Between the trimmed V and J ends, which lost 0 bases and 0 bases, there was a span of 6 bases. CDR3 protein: CASSLDNMNTEAFF. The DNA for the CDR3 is TGCGCCAGCAGCTTGGACAATATGAACACTGAAGCTTTCTTT.

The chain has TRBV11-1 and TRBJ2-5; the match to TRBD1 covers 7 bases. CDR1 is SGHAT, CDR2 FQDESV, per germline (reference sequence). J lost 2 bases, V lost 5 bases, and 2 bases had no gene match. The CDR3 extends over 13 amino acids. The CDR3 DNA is TGTGCCAGCAGCATGGGACAGCAAGAGACCCAGTACTTC. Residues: CASSMGQQETQYF.

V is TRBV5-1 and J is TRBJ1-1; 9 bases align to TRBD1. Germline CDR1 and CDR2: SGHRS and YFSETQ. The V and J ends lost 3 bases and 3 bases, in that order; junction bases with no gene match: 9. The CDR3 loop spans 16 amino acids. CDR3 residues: CASSSGTGSGDTEAFF. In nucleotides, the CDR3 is TGCGCCAGCAGCTCCGGGACAGGGTCGGGGGACACTGAAGCTTTCTTT.